The clone carrying this TCR beta chain came up many times. This sample stems from a study of Graves' ophthalmopathy and Graves' hyperthyroidism. CDR3 length: 19 residues. CDR1 and CDR2 from the germline V gene are KGHDR and SFDVKD. With V trimmed by 2 bases and J by 0 bases, 11 bases remained unmatched. Beta-chain TCR CDR3 regions were amplified from RNA transcripts. RT-PCR in the first round used HTBI primers; a second-round multiplex PCR followed. Each CDR3 protein is one row after TCRdb ran MiXCR on the multiplex PCR reads. The table records around 1.1 million distinct CDR3 sequences, 35% to 45% of them present only once.

The TCR was taken from an adult man with Graves' hyperthyroidism. Material for sequencing was peripheral blood or thyroid tissue (not recorded which). The chain is built from TRBV24-1 and TRBJ1-5; 8 nucleotides align to TRBD1. As DNA, the CDR3 is TGTGCCACCAGTGATTGGAACTCGGACAGGGCGTTTAGCAATCAGCCCCAGCATTTT. Protein product: CATSDWNSDRAFSNQPQHF.